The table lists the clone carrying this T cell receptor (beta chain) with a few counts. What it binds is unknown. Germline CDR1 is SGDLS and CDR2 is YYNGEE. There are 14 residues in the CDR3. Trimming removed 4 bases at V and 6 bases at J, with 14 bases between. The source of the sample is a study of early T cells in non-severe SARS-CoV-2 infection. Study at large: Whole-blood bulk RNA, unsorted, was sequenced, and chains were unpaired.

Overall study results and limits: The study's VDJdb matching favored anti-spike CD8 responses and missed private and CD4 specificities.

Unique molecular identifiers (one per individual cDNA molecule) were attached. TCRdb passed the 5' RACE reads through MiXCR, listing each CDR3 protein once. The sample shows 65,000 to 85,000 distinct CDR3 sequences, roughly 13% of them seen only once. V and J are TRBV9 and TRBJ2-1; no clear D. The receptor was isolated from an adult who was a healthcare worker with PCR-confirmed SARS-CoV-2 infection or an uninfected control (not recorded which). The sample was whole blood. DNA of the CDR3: TGTGCCAGCAGCCCTCGGGCTGTATCCAATGAGCAGTTCTTC. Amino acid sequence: CASSPRAVSNEQFF. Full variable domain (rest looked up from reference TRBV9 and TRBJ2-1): DSGVTQTPKHLITATGQRVTLRCSPRSGDLSVYWYQQSLDQGLQFLIQYYNGEERAKGNILERFSAQQFPDLHSELNLSSLELGDSALYFCASSPRAVSNEQFFGPGTRLTVL.